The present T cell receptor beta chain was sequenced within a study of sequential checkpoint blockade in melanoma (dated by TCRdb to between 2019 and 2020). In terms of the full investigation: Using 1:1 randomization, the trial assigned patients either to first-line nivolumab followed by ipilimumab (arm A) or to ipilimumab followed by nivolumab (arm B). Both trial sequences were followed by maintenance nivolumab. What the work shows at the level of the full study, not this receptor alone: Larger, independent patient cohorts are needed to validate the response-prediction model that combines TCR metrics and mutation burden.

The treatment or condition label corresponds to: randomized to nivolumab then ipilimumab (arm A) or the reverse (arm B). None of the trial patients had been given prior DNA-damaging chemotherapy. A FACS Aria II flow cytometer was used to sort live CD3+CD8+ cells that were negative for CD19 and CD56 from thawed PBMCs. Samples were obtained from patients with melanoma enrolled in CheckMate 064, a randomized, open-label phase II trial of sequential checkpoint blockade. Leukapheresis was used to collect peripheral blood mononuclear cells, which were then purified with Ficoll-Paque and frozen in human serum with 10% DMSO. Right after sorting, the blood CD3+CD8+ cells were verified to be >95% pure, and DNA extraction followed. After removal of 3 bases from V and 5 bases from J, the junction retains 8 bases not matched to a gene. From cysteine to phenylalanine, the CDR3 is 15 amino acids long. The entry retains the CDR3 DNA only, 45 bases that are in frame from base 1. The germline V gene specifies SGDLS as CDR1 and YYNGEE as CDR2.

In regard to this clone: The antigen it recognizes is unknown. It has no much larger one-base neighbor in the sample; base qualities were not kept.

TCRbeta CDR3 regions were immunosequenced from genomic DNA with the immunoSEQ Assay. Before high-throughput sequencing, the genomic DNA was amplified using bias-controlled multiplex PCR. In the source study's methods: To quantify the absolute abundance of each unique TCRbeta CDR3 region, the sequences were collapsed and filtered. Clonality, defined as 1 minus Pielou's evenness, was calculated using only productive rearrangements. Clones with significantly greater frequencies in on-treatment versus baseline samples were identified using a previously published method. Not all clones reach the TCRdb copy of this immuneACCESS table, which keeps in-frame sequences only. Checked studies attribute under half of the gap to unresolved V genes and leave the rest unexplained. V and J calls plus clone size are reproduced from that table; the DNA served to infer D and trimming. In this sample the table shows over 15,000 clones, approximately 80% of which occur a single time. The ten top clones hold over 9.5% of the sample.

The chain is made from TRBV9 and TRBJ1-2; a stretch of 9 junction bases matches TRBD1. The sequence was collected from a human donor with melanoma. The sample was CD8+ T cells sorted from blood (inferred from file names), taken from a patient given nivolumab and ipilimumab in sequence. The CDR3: CASSEHRDRVYGYTF. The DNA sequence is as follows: TGTGCCAGCAGCGAACACCGGGACAGGGTTTATGGCTACACCTTC. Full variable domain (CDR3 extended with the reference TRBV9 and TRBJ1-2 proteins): DSGVTQTPKHLITATGQRVTLRCSPRSGDLSVYWYQQSLDQGLQFLIQYYNGEERAKGNILERFSAQQFPDLHSELNLSSLELGDSALYFCASSEHRDRVYGYTFGSGTRLTVV.